Described below is a single TCR beta chain sequence and its context. What it recognizes is unknown. This sample was taken from a study of vaccination effects on CD4 cells after COVID-19. Study information: Sequencing in the ViraFEST assay came after antigen-specific CD4+ T cells had been expanded with viral peptide pools, which were used to stimulate PBMC. Post-vaccine sampling occurred a median 72 days after the second dose. Findings of the study overall: The study found that only 1 of 255 vaccine-induced clones from healthy vaccinees cross-reacted with common cold coronaviruses.

TCRdb's copy holds only in-frame clones and misses some; the assay was immunoSEQ multiplex PCR. The data hold about 45,000 clones, with 55% to 85% observed a single time. This CDR3 region has 18 residues. Trimming stripped 5 bases from V and 8 bases from J, with 27 bases between. Cells that had been cultured for ten to eleven days were the source of isolated CD4+ T cells. Two-dose BNT162b2 or mRNA-1273 vaccination was given to participants. Absence of prior SARS-CoV-2 infection characterized the vaccine recipients, who showed negative nucleocapsid antibodies. The source was CD4+ T cells from PBMCs cultured without peptide, collected after COVID-19 vaccination. This clonotype originated in a human donor who received a COVID-19 vaccine. The chain couples TRBV23-1 to TRBJ1-4; D is perhaps TRBD1 (5 bases). TRBV23-1 is filed as an ORF, its function uncertain. CDR3 in amino acids: CASSTMIWDRRFWEKLFF. The CDR3 DNA reads as TGCGCCAGCAGTACGATGATTTGGGACCGACGCTTTTGGGAAAAACTGTTTTTT.